Each of the 20 T cell receptor beta chains below was sequenced from the same sample in a study of radiation and T cells in renal cell carcinoma. The time point denotes: blood 2 weeks post-SBRT. The treatment is: 15 Gy SBRT to primary tumor, nephrectomy 4 weeks later. Clones were sequenced by immunoSEQ multiplex PCR, and TCRdb holds only the in-frame ones, with some missing. The table includes more than 20,000 clones, roughly 80% detected once. Sample: blood, taken from a patient whose treatment included radiotherapy and nephrectomy. The receptor set was obtained from a man aged 55 to 69 with renal cell carcinoma.

The chain is built from TRBV6-1 and TRBJ2-1; maybe TRBD1 (5 bases). Between the trimmed V and J ends, which lost 7 bases and 6 bases, there was a span of 16 bases. CDR1 is MNHNS, CDR2 SASEGT, per germline. The CDR3 is 14 residues long. CDR3: CASTDEVGLNEQFF. The CDR3 coding sequence is TGTGCCAGCACAGACGAGGTGGGGCTCAATGAGCAGTTCTTC.

The chain employs TRBV10-3 and TRBJ2-1; no firm D call. The V end was cut by 2 bases, the J end by 3 bases, with 11 bases between. The CDR3 totals 15 residues. Germline CDR1 reads ENHRY; CDR2 reads SYGVKD. CDR3 DNA: TGTGCCATCAGTGAGGCGACCGTCCTCTACAATGAGCAGTTCTTC. This encodes CAISEATVLYNEQFF.

On this clone: The junction departs from germline at one end; a sequencing error may be responsible. The chain combines TRBV7-7 with TRBJ2-2, with 10 nucleotides matching TRBD2. The germline gives CDR1 SSHAT, CDR2 FNYEAQ (reference sequence). The CDR3 covers 15 residues. The CDR3 DNA sequence: TGTGCTAGCAGCACAAGCGGGAGGGCCTCCGGGGAGCTGTTTTTT. Its protein product is CASSTSGRASGELFF.

This clone was counted only a few times. The DNA for the CDR3 is TGTGCCAGCAGCTTGGTTCAGAGTGACACCGGGGAGCTGTTTTTT. Its translation is CASSLVQSDTGELFF. V usage is TRBV5-5 and J usage is TRBJ2-2; D is unresolved. CDR3 length: 15 amino acids. V lost 0 bases, J lost 3 bases, and 9 bases lay in between. Germline V gene data show CDR1 as SGHKS and CDR2 as YYEKEE (reference sequence).

V gene TRBV7-6 combines with J gene TRBJ1-1; D is possibly TRBD1 (5 bases). The CDR3 sequence is 14 residues long. Trimming stripped 0 bases from V and 2 bases from J, with 7 bases between. Germline lookup yields CDR1 SGHVS and CDR2 FNYEAQ. The CDR3 DNA reads TGTGCCAGCAGCTTAGCAGGGGCTAACACTGAAGCTTTCTTT. It translates to CASSLAGANTEAFF.

This clone was seen more than once but under ten times. The gene calls are TRBV18 and TRBJ1-1, with TRBD1 as a possible D gene (5 bases). The length of the CDR3 is 13 residues. V was cut by 6 bases and J by 1 base, with 9 bases left in between. Germline assignment: CDR1 KGHSH and CDR2 LQKENI. DNA of the CDR3: TGTGCCAGCTCTCCGACAGCGAACACTGAAGCTTTCTTT. Its translation is CASSPTANTEAFF.

This chain connects TRBV18 to TRBJ2-7, with D perhaps matching TRBD1 (5 bases). Trimming left V 3 bases short and J 4 bases short, with 7 bases between. The CDR3 is made up of 12 amino acids. Germline values: CDR1 KGHSH, CDR2 LQKENI. The CDR3 DNA reads as TGTGCCAGCTCACCCAGGGTGTACGAGCAGTACTTC. Amino acids: CASSPRVYEQYF.

The gene calls are TRBV7-2 and TRBJ2-3; D is ambiguous. V lost 5 bases and J 4 bases, leaving 10 bases between the germline ends. Germline V lookup: CDR1 SGHTA, CDR2 FQGNSA. The CDR3 runs to 13 residues. CDR3 nucleotide sequence: TGTGCCAGCAGCCTACTGGTGTCAGATACGCAGTATTTT. Encoded protein: CASSLLVSDTQYF.

CDR3 loop: CASSPLTGVRGDEQFF. The CDR3 DNA reads TGTGCCAGCAGCCCCTTAACCGGGGTCAGGGGGGATGAGCAGTTCTTC. The V call is TRBV28, the J call TRBJ2-1; a weak D match, TRBD1 (7 bases). The V and J ends lost 6 bases and 8 bases respectively, with 23 bases between them. From germline, CDR1 is MDHEN and CDR2 SYDVKM. This CDR3 is built from 16 residues.

The chain has TRBV28 and TRBJ1-1, with D possibly TRBD1 on 5 matching bases. Trimming left V 1 base short and J 5 bases short, with 11 bases between. The CDR3 contains 14 residues. The germline CDR1 and CDR2 sequences are MDHEN and SYDVKM. The CDR3 sequence: CASSLSGGGTEAFF. The CDR3 DNA is TGTGCCAGCAGTTTATCGGGGGGAGGGACTGAAGCTTTCTTT.

The J gene is TRBJ1-1, the V gene TRBV18; D is unclear. The CDR3 has 12 residues. The germline V gene encodes CDR1 KGHSH and CDR2 LQKENI. Trimming cost V 4 bases and J 1 base, with 4 bases left between them. The CDR3 region has the DNA TGTGCCAGCTCACGCCAGAACACTGAAGCTTTCTTT. This codes for CASSRQNTEAFF.

The rearrangement joins TRBV6-5 to TRBJ2-4, with D possibly matching TRBD2 (5 bases). V was cut by 6 bases and J by 4 bases, with 13 bases left in between. Germline CDR1 is MNHEY and CDR2 is SVGAGI. This CDR3 has 14 amino acids. For the CDR3, the DNA is TGTGCCAGCAGCGATGTTTGGACTAAAAACATTCAGTACTTC. It codes for CASSDVWTKNIQYF.

V usage is TRBV5-1 and J usage is TRBJ2-5, with 7 bases fitting TRBD1. J lost 1 base, V lost 6 bases, and 9 bases had no gene match. Germline assignment: CDR1 SGHRS and CDR2 YFSETQ. The length of the CDR3 is 15 residues. CDR3 region: CASTSTGPRQETQYF. Written as DNA, the CDR3 is TGCGCCAGCACCTCGACAGGGCCACGCCAAGAGACCCAGTACTTC.

This clone was found once. J is TRBJ1-1 and V is TRBV13; TRBD1 aligns across 7 bases. CDR1 PRHDT and CDR2 FYEKMQ come from the germline V gene (reference sequence). Trimming cost V 4 bases and J 2 bases; bases outside gene matches: 7. CDR3 length: 15 amino acids. The CDR3, as DNA: TGTGCCAGCAGCTCCCGGGACAGTCGCAACACTGAAGCTTTCTTT. Translating gives CASSSRDSRNTEAFF. Looking up the rest from reference TRBV13 and TRBJ1-1 gives the full variable domain: AAGVIQSPRHLIKEKRETATLKCYPIPRHDTVYWYQQGPGQDPQFLISFYEKMQSDKGSIPDRFSAQQFSDYHSELNMSSLELGDSALYFCASSSRDSRNTEAFFGQGTRLTVV.

CDR3 loop: CASSLLDRGNYEQYF. The CDR3 DNA is TGTGCCAGCAGCCTACTGGACAGGGGGAACTACGAGCAGTACTTC. J is TRBJ2-7 and V is TRBV7-9, with 10 positions matching TRBD1. The CDR3 is 15 residues long. The germline V gene encodes CDR1 SEHNR and CDR2 FQNEAQ (reference sequence). Trimming took 5 bases from V and 3 from J; bases not matched to a gene: 7.

The chain links TRBV7-9 to TRBJ2-1, with a tentative D call TRBD1 (5 bases). V was trimmed by 5 bases and J by 6 bases, leaving 8 bases between them. Germline CDR1 SEHNR, CDR2 FQNEAQ (reference sequence). This CDR3 is 12 amino acids long. CDR3 amino acids: CASSRQGNEQFF. The CDR3 DNA follows: TGTGCCAGCAGCCGTCAGGGCAATGAGCAGTTCTTC.

J is TRBJ1-4 and V is TRBV5-1; the D gene is possibly TRBD1 (5 bases). Germline V gives CDR1 SGHRS, CDR2 YFSETQ. This CDR3 contains 16 residues. Trimming removed 0 bases at V and 8 bases at J, with 17 bases between. In DNA form, the CDR3 reads TGCGCCAGCAGCTTGGTTTCGGGGGGATCTGGAGAAAAACTGTTTTTT. Protein: CASSLVSGGSGEKLFF.

The chain employs TRBV6-1 and TRBJ2-7; D perhaps matches TRBD1 (5 bases). CDR1 MNHNS and CDR2 SASEGT come from the germline V gene. This CDR3 comprises 13 residues. V lost 6 bases and J 3 bases, leaving 12 bases between the germline ends. The CDR3 here is CASSLVQGYEQYF. The DNA for the CDR3 is TGTGCCAGCAGCCTAGTTCAGGGCTACGAGCAGTACTTC.

The chain joins TRBV6-5 to TRBJ1-2, with a possible D match to TRBD1 (5 bases). This CDR3 is 12 amino acids long. Looked up from germline, CDR1 is MNHEY and CDR2 is SVGAGI. V dropped 7 bases and J dropped 4 bases, with 10 bases sitting between them. The CDR3 spells CASTLGGYGYTF. DNA for the CDR3: TGTGCCAGCACACTGGGGGGCTATGGCTACACCTTC.

The chain is built from TRBV14 and TRBJ2-1, with D possibly TRBD2 on 5 matching bases. The V end lost 4 bases, the J end lost 3 bases, and 19 bases lay between the germline ends. This CDR3 is 17 amino acids long. Germline loops: CDR1 SGHDN, CDR2 FVKESK. The CDR3: CASSRRTFSTHYNEQFF. For the CDR3, the DNA is TGTGCCAGCAGCCGCCGGACTTTCAGCACACACTACAATGAGCAGTTCTTC.